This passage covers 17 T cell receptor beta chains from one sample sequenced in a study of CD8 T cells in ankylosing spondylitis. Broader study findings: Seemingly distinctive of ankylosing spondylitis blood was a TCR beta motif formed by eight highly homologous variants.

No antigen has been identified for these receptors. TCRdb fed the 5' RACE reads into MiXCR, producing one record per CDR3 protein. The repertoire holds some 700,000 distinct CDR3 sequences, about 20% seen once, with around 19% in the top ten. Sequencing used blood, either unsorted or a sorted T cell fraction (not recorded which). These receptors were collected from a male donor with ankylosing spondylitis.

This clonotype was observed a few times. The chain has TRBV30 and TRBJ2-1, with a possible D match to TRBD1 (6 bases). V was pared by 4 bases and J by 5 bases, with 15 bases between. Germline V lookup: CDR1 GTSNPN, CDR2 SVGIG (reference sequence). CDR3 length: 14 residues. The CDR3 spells CAWTGDPENNEQFF. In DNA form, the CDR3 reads TGTGCCTGGACAGGGGACCCCGAAAACAATGAGCAGTTCTTC.

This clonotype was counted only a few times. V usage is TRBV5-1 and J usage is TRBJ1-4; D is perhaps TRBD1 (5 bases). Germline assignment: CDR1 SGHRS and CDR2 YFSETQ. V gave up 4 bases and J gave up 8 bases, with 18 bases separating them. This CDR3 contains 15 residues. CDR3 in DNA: TGCGCCAGCAGCCTCTCAGGGAAGCGTACGGAAAAACTGTTTTTT. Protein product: CASSLSGKRTEKLFF.

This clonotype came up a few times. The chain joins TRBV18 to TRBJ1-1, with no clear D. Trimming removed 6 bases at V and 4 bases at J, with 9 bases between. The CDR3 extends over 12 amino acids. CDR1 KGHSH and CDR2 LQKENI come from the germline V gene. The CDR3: CASSADGTEAFF. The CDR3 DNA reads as TGTGCCAGCTCCGCTGACGGCACTGAAGCTTTCTTT.

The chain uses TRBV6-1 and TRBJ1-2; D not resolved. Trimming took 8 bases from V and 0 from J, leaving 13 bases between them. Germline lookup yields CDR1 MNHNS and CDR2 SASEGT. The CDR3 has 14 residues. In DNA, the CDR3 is TGTGCCAGCTTGGGAGACCCCGCTAACTATGGCTACACCTTC. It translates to CASLGDPANYGYTF.

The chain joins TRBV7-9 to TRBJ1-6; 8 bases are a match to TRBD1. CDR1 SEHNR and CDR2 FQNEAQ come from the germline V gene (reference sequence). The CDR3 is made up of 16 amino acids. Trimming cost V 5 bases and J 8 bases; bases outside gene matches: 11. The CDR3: CASSKGQGGGDSPLHF. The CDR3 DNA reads TGTGCCAGCAGCAAAGGACAGGGTGGGGGAGATTCACCCCTCCACTTT.

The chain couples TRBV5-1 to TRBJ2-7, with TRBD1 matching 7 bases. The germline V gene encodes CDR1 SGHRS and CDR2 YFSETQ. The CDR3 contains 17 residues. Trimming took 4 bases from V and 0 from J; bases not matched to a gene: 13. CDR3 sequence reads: CASSASPGQASSYEQYF. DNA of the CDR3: TGCGCCAGCAGCGCGAGTCCCGGACAGGCCAGCTCCTACGAGCAGTACTTC.

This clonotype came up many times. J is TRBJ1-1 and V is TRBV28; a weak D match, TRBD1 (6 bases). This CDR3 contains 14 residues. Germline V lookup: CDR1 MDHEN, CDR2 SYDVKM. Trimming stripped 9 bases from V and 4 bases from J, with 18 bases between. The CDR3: CASQDIQGFTEAFF. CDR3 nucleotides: TGTGCCAGTCAAGATATACAGGGTTTCACTGAAGCTTTCTTT. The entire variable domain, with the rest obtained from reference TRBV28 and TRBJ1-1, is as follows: DVKVTQSSRYLVKRTGEKVFLECVQDMDHENMFWYRQDPGLGLRLIYFSYDVKMKEKGDIPEGYSVSREKKERFSLILESASTNQTSMYLCASQDIQGFTEAFFGQGTRLTVV.

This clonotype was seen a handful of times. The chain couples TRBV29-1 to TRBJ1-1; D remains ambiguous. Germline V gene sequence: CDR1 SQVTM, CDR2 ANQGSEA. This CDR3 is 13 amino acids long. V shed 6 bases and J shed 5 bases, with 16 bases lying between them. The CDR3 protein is CSVAWLSGTEAFF. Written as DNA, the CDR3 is TGCAGCGTGGCCTGGTTGAGTGGGACTGAAGCTTTCTTT.

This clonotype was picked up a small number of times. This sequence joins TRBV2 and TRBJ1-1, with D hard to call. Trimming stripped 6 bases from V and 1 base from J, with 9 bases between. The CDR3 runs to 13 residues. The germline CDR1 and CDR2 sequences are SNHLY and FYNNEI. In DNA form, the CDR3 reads TGTGCCAGCAGGACCGAAGCGAACACTGAAGCTTTCTTT. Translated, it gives CASRTEANTEAFF.

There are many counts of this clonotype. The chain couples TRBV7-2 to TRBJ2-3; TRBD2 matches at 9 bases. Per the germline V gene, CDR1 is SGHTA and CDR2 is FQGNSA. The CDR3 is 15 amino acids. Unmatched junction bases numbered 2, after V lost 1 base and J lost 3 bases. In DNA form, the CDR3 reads TGTGCCAGCAGCTTAGTCGCGGGAGGGACAGATACGCAGTATTTT. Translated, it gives CASSLVAGGTDTQYF.

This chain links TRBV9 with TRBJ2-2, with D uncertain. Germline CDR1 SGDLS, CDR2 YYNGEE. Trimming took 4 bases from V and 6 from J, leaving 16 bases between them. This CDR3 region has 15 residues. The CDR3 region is CASSPLSPDSGELFF. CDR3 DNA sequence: TGTGCCAGCAGCCCCCTCTCCCCAGACTCCGGGGAGCTGTTTTTT.

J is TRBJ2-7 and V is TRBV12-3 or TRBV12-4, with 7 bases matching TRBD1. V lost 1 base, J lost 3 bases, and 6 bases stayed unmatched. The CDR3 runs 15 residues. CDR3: CASSLGGTANYEQYF. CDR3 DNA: TGTGCCAGCAGTTTAGGTGGGACAGCGAACTACGAGCAGTACTTC.

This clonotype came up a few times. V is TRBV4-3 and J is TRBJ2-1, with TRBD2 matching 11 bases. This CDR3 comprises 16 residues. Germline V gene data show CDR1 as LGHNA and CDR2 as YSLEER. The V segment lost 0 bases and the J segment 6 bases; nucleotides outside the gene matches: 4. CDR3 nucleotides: TGCGCCAGCAGCCAAGAGGCTAGCGGGAGGCCCAATGAGCAGTTCTTC. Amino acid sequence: CASSQEASGRPNEQFF.

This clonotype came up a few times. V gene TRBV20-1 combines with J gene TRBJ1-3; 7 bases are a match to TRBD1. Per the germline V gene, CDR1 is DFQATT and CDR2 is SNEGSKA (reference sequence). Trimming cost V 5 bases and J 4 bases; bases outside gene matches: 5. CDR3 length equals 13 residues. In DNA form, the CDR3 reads TGCAGTGCTCACAGGGGAACGGGAAACACCATATATTTT. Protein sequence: CSAHRGTGNTIYF.

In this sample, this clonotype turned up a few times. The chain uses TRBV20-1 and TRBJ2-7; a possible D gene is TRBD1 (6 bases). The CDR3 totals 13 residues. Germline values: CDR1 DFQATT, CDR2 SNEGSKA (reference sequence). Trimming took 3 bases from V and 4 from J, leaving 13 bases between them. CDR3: CSARDSGEYEQYF. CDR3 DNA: TGCAGTGCTAGGGACAGTGGAGAATACGAGCAGTACTTC.

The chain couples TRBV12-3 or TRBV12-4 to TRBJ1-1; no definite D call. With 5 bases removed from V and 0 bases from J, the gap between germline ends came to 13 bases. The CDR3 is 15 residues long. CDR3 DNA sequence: TGTGCCAGCAGTGCGCGTGGGAGGATGAACACTGAAGCTTTCTTT. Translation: CASSARGRMNTEAFF.

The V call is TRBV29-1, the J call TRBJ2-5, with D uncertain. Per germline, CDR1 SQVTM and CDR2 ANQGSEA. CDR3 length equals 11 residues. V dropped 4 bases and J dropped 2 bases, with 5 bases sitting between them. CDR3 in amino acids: CSVVEQETQYF. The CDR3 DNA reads TGCAGCGTTGTGGAACAAGAGACCCAGTACTTC.